This TCR beta chain stems from a study of T cell responses to AZD1222 COVID-19 vaccine. Findings and limits, study-wide: Repertoire sampling happened only post peak T cell response.

Sequencing was performed with immunoSEQ multiplex PCR; in TCRdb, only in-frame clones are kept and a portion is missing. The sample lists fewer than 150,000 clones; roughly 89% were seen once. The CDR3 is 13 amino acids. Germline assignment: CDR1 LNHDA and CDR2 SQIVND (reference sequence). The trim removed 8 bases at V and 6 bases at J, leaving 4 bases unmatched. This clone occurred a few times. Its antigen is not known. Here the sequenced sample was peripheral blood, taken on day 0 of AZD1222 vaccination. The chain employs TRBV19 and TRBJ2-5; TRBD2 matches 12 bases. The clonotype comes from an adult in good health. For the CDR3, the DNA is TGTGCCAGTTGGACTAGCGGGATACAGACCCAGTACTTC. This sequence encodes CASWTSGIQTQYF.